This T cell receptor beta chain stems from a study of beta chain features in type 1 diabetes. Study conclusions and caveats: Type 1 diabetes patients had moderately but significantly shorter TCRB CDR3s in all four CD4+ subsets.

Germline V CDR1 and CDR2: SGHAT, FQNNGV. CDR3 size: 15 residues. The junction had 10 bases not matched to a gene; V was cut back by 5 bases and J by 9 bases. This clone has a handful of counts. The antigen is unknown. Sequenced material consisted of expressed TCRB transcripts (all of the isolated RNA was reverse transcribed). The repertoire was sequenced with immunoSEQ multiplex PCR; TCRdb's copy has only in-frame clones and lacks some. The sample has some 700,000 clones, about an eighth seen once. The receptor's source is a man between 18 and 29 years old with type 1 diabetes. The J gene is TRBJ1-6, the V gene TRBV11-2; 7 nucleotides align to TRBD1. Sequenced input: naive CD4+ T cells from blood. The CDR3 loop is CASSPGQVGISPLHF. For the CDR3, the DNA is TGTGCCAGCAGCCCCGGACAGGTTGGAATTTCACCCCTCCACTTT.